This T cell receptor (beta chain) was recovered during a study of T-cell reconstitution after alpha-beta-depleted transplantation in children (dated by TCRdb to the mid-2010s). Regarding the research as a whole: Using TCR repertoire profiling, the study quantitatively followed how T-cell immune reconstitution unfolded in children after TCRalphabeta/CD19-depleted allogeneic hematopoietic cell transplantation. Findings and caveats that apply to the study as a whole: The high TCRbeta diversity at day 60 in some patients was ascribed to recipient T cells and intrathymic progenitors that had survived conditioning. The apparently early alphabetaT-cell count recovery about two months after transplant was reportedly dependent on only several hundred rapidly expanded clones derived from non-depleted graft cells. The frequencies of hyperexpanded clones fell over the following months, and after one year, T-cell counts and TCRbeta diversity were mostly attributed to newly produced T cells.

This clonotype was detected ten times or more. Its binding antigen is unknown. It has no much larger one-base neighbor in the sample; base qualities were not kept. Library method: PCR. Sequencing was performed on an Illumina HiSeq 2500. To normalize quantification of the TCRbeta repertoire, the TCR libraries were built with molecular barcoding that relied on unique molecular identifiers. The public reads were reanalyzed by TCRdb: fastp trimming at Q25, MiXCR alignment, in-frame beta chains only. Rows merge per CDR3 protein into single entries with the most common DNA and genes. Recorded for this sample are about 200,000 distinct CDR3 sequences; roughly 7.1% of them occurred a single time. The ten biggest clones cover just over 5.5% of the sample. CDR1 and CDR2 (SGHRS, YFSETQ) derive from the germline V gene. Its CDR3 holds 12 amino acids, cysteine through phenylalanine. CDR3 DNA only is kept here, 36 bases in frame from base 1. A distance of 9 bases separates the germline ends of V and J, which lose 4 bases and 4 bases respectively.

The sample's treatment or condition label is to be understood as: allogeneic hematopoietic cell transplantation with graft depleted of TCRalphabeta T cells and CD19 B cells. The children who served as transplant recipients had been given grafts of TCRalphabeta/CD19-depleted allogeneic hematopoietic cells. Sequenced material: PBMCs, taken before TCRalphabeta/CD19-depleted stem cell transplant. The V and J genes are TRBV5-1 and TRBJ2-7; too little of a D gene remains to name it. The TCR originated in a boy younger than 10 with acute lymphoblastic leukemia, due to receive a stem cell transplant. The DNA sequence is as follows: TGCGCCAGCAGCCTAACAAGTTACGAGCAGTACTTC. It encodes CASSLTSYEQYF.